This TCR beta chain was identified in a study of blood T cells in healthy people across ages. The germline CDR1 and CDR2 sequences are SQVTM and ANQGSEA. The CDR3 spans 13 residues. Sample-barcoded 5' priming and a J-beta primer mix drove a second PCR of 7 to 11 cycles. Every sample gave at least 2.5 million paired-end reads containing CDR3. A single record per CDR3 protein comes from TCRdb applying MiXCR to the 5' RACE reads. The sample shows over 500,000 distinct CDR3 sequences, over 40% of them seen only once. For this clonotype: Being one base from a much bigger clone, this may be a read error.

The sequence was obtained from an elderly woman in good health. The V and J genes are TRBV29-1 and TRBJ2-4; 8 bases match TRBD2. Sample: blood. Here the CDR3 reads CSVARGDGNTQYF. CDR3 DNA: TGCAGCGTTGCGCGGGGGGACGGAAACACTCAGTACTTC.